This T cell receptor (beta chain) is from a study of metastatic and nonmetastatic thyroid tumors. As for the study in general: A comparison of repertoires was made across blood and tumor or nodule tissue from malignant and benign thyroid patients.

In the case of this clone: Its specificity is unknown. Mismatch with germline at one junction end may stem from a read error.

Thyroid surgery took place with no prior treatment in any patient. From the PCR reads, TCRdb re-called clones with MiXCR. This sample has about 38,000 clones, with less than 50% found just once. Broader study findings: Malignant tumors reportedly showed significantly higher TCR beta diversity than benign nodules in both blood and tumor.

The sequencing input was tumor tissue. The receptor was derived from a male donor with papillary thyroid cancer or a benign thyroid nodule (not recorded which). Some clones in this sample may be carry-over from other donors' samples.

CDR3 residues: CASSDSAGGGGVDTQYF. The CDR3 DNA sequence: TGTGCCAGCAGTGACTCCGCCGGCGGAGGTGGTGTAGATACGCAGTATTTT. V and J are TRBV6-2 or TRBV6-3 and TRBJ2-3; perhaps TRBD2 as D (5 bases). The CDR3 consists of 17 residues. Germline CDR1 and CDR2: MNHEY and SVGEGT.